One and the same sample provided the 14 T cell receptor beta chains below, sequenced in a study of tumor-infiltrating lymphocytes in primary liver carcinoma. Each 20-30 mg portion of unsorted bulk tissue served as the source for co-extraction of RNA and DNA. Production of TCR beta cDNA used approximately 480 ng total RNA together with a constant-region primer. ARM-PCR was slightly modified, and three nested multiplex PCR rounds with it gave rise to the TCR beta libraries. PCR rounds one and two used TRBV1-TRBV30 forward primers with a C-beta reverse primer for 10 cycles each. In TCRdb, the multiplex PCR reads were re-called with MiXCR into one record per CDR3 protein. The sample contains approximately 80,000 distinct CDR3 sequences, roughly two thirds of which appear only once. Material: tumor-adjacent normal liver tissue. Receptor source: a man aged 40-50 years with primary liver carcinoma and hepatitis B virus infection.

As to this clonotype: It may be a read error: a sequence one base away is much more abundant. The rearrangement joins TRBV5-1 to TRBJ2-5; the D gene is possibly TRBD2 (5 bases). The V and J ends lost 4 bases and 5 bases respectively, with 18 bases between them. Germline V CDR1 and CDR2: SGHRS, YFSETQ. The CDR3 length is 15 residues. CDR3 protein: CASSLDRGSSETQYF. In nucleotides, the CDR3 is TGCGCCAGCAGCCTGGATAGAGGGAGCAGCGAGACCCAGTACTTC.

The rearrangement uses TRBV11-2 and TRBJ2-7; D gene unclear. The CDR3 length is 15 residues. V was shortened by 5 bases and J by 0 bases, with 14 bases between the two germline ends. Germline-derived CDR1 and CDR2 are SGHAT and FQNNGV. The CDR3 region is CASSPGVDDSYEQYF. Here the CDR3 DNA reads TGTGCCAGCAGCCCTGGGGTGGACGACTCCTACGAGCAGTACTTC.

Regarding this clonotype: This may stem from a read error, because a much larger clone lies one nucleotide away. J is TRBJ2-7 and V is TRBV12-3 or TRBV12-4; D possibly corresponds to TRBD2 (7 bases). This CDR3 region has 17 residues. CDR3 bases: TGTGCCAGCAATTTAGAATGGTGGGAGGGGGTAAGATACGAGCAGTACTTC. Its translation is CASNLEWWEGVRYEQYF.

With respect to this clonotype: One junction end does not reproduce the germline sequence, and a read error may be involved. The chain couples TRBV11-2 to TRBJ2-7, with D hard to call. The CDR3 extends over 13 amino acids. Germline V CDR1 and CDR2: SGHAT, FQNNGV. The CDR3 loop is CASSFVSTYEQCF. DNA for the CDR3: TGTGCTAGCAGCTTCGTCAGCACCTACGAGCAGTGCTTC.

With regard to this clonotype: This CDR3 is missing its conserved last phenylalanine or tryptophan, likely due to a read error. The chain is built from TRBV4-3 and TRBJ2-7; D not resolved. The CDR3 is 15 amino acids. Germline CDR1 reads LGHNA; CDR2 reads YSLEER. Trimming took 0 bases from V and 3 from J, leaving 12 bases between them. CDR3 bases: TGCGCCAGCAGCCAAGATCGTGAGAGTCACTACGAGCAGTACTTA. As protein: CASSQDRESHYEQYL.

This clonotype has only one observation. The CDR3 coding sequence is TGTGCCAACAGCTACTCGACTAGCGGTCACAATGAGCAGTTCTTC. Translating it yields CANSYSTSGHNEQFF. This chain connects TRBV6-5 to TRBJ2-1; 9 nucleotides agree with TRBD2. The CDR3 runs to 15 residues. Germline loops: CDR1 MNHEY, CDR2 SVGAGI. Unmatched junction bases numbered 12, after V lost 10 bases and J lost 5 bases.

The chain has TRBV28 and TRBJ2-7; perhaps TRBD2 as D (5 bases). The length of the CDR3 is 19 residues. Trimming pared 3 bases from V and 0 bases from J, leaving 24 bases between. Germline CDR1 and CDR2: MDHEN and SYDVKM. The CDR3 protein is CASSFFGLARGRISYEQYF. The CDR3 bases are TGTGCCAGCAGTTTTTTCGGGCTAGCAAGAGGGCGAATCTCCTACGAGCAGTACTTC.

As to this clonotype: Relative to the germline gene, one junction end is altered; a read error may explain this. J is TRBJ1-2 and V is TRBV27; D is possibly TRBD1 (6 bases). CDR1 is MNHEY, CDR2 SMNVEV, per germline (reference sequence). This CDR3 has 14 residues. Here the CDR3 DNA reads TGTGCCAGCAGATTAGGGGGGGCCAGCTATGGCTACATCTTC. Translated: CASRLGGASYGYIF.

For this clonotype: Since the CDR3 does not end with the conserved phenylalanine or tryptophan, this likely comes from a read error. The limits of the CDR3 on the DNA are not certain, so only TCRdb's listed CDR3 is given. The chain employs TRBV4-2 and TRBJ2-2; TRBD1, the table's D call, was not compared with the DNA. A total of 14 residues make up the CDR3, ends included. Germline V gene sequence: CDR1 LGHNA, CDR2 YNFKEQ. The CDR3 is CASSTGGYTGERFL.

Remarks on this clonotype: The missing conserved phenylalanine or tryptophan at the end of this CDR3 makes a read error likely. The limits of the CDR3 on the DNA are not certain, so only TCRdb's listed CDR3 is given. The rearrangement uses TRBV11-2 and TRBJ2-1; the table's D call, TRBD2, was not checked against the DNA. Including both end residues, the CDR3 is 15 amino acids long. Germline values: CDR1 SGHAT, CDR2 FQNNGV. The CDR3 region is CASSFGQARNNEQFL.

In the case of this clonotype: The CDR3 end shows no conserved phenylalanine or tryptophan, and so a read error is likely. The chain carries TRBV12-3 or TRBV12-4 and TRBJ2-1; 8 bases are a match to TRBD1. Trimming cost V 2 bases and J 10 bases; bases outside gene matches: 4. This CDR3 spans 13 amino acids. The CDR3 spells CASSLSDRGEQFL. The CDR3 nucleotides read TGTGCCAGCAGTTTATCCGACAGGGGAGAGCAGTTCCTC.

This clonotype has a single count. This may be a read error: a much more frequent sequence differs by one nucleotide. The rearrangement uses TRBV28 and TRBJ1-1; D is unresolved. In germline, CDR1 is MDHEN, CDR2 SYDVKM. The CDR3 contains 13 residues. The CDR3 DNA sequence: TGTGCCAGCAGTTACCCTGGCGACACTGAAGCTTCCTTT. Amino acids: CASSYPGDTEASF.

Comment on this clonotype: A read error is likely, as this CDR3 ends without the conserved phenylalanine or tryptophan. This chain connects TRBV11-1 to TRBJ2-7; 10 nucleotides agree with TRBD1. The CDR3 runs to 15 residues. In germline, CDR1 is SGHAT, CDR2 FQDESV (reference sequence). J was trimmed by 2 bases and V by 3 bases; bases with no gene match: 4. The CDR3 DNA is TGTGCCAGCAGCTTTGCCGGGACAGGGGCCTACGAGCAGTACATC. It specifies CASSFAGTGAYEQYI.

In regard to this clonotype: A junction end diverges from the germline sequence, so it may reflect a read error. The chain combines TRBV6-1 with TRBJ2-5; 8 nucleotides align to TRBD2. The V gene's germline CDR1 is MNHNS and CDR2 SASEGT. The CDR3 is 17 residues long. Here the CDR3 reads CASCEALTSARAKTQYF. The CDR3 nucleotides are TGTGCCAGCTGTGAAGCGCTGACTAGCGCGAGAGCGAAGACCCAGTACTTC.